This entry describes one TCR beta chain. This specimen belongs to a study of blood T cell repertoires in COVID-19. Study overall: Sources were T cells, B-cell-depleted T cells, or PBMCs; the material itself was cDNA or gDNA.

The germline gives CDR1 MNHNY, CDR2 SVGAGI (reference sequence). The CDR3 has 15 residues. V trimming: 5 bases; J trimming: 9 bases; junction bases outside the gene matches: 10. The method was immunoSEQ multiplex PCR; TCRdb's version includes in-frame clones alone and lacks a portion of them. This table holds about 250,000 clones, 88% found once. The chain employs TRBV6-6 and TRBJ1-6; 7 positions match TRBD1. Input material: peripheral blood. This clonotype originated in a man older than 75 with acute or convalescent COVID-19. This CDR3 is CASSTRQGDSSPLHF. The CDR3 nucleotides are TGTGCCAGCAGTACAAGGCAGGGGGACTCTTCACCCCTCCACTTT.